Given below is one T cell receptor (beta chain) in context. Its antigen is still unknown. Compared with germline, one end of the junction differs, possibly owing to a read error. The sample originates from a study of tumor-infiltrating lymphocytes in primary liver carcinoma. Study-level information: There were tumors of stage T1-T3 N0M0, each 4.2 to 10 cm across.

The CDR3 covers 14 residues. Study results and caveats: Blood's top-250-clone fraction was significantly lower than that of tumors (p = 0.039).

A constant-region primer primed TCR beta cDNA synthesis from about 0.45 ug of total RNA. The TCR beta library was amplified through three nested multiplex PCR rounds in a modified ARM-PCR procedure. For around 9 cycles apiece, the opening two PCR rounds ran with TRBV1-TRBV30 forward primers and a C-beta reverse primer. MiXCR, run by TCRdb on the multiplex PCR reads, gives a single entry per CDR3 protein. The sample records some 38,000 distinct CDR3 sequences, just under 75% being singletons. Scientists recovered RNA and DNA together from approximately 20-30 mg of unsorted bulk tissue. Collection of samples drew on five separate regions of each tumor. In every tumor sample, viable tumor cells made up over 90%.

The source is a man aged 35-49 years with primary liver carcinoma and hepatitis B virus infection. Sample: liver tumor tissue from sampling region 4. Subset: tumor region T4, right-lateral pole. The rearrangement joins TRBV12-3 or TRBV12-4 to TRBJ1-2; no firm D call. Here the CDR3 DNA reads TGTGTCAGCAGTTTGGATTTAACTAACTGTGGCTACACCTTC. Encoded protein: CVSSLDLTNCGYTF.